This entry lists 29 T cell receptor beta chains sequenced from one sample in a study of blood T cells in healthy people across ages. Through a sample-barcoded 5' primer and a J-beta primer mix, a second PCR was run for about 6 to 11 cycles. TCRdb reprocessed the 5' RACE reads via MiXCR and lists one record per CDR3 protein. Among about 1 million distinct CDR3 sequences listed, 40% to 45% were seen once. Sequencing was performed on blood. The receptors derive from a woman aged 55-70 years in good health.

The chain employs TRBV29-1 and TRBJ2-1, with 10 nucleotides matching TRBD1. V was pared by 6 bases and J by 9 bases, with 14 bases of the junction left unmatched. Germline V gene sequence: CDR1 SQVTM, CDR2 ANQGSEA. CDR3 length equals 15 residues. The CDR3, as DNA: TGCAGCGTCGGGTCCGGGACAGGGGCGTGGGGTGAGCAGTTCTTC. This translates into CSVGSGTGAWGEQFF.

This clonotype has a single count. The V and J genes are TRBV12-5 and TRBJ2-1; 8 bases are shared with TRBD2. The CDR3 is 17 amino acids. V trimming: 6 bases; J trimming: 6 bases; junction bases outside the gene matches: 16. Germline V gene lookup returns CDR1 LGHNT and CDR2 FRNRAP. CDR3 residues: CASGPPPFGRAGNEQFF. CDR3 nucleotides: TGTGCTAGTGGCCCCCCCCCTTTCGGGAGGGCCGGCAATGAGCAGTTCTTC.

The chain employs TRBV2 and TRBJ2-3; D gene uncertain. V lost 3 bases to trimming and J lost 4 bases, with 11 bases between them. The CDR3 has 14 residues. Germline loops: CDR1 SNHLY, CDR2 FYNNEI. CDR3 sequence reads: CASSDPVEPDTQYF. In DNA form, the CDR3 reads TGTGCCAGCAGTGACCCAGTGGAGCCAGATACGCAGTATTTT.

The chain employs TRBV7-9 and TRBJ2-1; D gene unclear. In germline, CDR1 is SEHNR, CDR2 FQNEAQ (reference sequence). The CDR3 loop spans 14 amino acids. V was pared by 3 bases and J by 5 bases, with 11 bases between. The CDR3 DNA reads as TGTGCCAGCAGCTTCCCCGCATACAACAATGAGCAGTTCTTC. As protein: CASSFPAYNNEQFF.

In this sample, this clonotype turned up a few times. The J gene is TRBJ1-1, the V gene TRBV15; D is perhaps TRBD1 (5 bases). The CDR3 runs 16 residues. V lost 0 bases to trimming and J lost 2 bases, with 13 bases between them. Germline CDR1 reads LNHNV; CDR2 reads YYDKDF (reference sequence). The CDR3 DNA is TGTGCCACCAGCAGAGAGGGATGGCAGGGCAACACTGAAGCTTTCTTT. Its translation: CATSREGWQGNTEAFF.

This chain uses TRBV11-2 with TRBJ2-3; the D gene is possibly TRBD1 (5 bases). CDR1 and CDR2 (germline): SGHAT, FQNNGV. The CDR3 is 14 amino acids. The ends were cut back, 1 base at V and 6 bases at J, with 11 bases in the middle. The CDR3 nucleotides read TGTGCCAGCAGCTTAGTGGGCAGGGCGGATACGCAGTATTTT. Translating it yields CASSLVGRADTQYF.

At least ten counts were recorded for this clonotype. The chain carries TRBV20-1 and TRBJ2-5; 13 positions agree with TRBD2. Per the germline V gene, CDR1 is DFQATT and CDR2 is SNEGSKA (reference sequence). V lost 5 bases and J lost 0; bases outside the gene matches: 9. The CDR3 contains 17 residues. This CDR3 is CSAATSGRKGDQETQYF. CDR3 nucleotide sequence: TGCAGTGCTGCGACTAGCGGGAGGAAGGGGGACCAAGAGACCCAGTACTTC.

This clonotype turned up a few times. The V call is TRBV27, the J call TRBJ1-2, with a weak D call TRBD1 (5 bases). Looked up from germline, CDR1 is MNHEY and CDR2 is SMNVEV (reference sequence). The CDR3 has 16 residues. With 5 bases removed from V and 1 base from J, the gap between germline ends came to 17 bases. The CDR3 loop is CASSPSTEPLNYGYTF. The CDR3 region has the DNA TGTGCCAGCAGTCCGTCGACAGAACCCCTTAACTATGGCTACACCTTC.

A word on this clonotype: The junction departs from germline at one end; a sequencing error may be responsible. V is TRBV7-2 and J is TRBJ2-7; 13 bases agree with TRBD2. The CDR3 loop spans 15 amino acids. Germline V gene sequence: CDR1 SGHTA, CDR2 FQGNSA. The CDR3 DNA follows: TGTGTCAGCAGTCCTACTAGCGGGAGGGCCCACGAGCAGTACTTC. Translation gives CVSSPTSGRAHEQYF.

The sample holds a few counts of this clonotype. V gene TRBV9 combines with J gene TRBJ2-3, with 8 bases lining up with TRBD2. From germline, CDR1 is SGDLS and CDR2 YYNGEE. This CDR3 spans 16 amino acids. Trimming removed 3 bases from V and 2 bases from J; junction bases left unmatched: 8. The CDR3 DNA sequence: TGTGCCAGCAGCGCCCGGGCTAGCGGGCTCACAGATACGCAGTATTTT. This encodes CASSARASGLTDTQYF.

The chain couples TRBV6-5 to TRBJ2-1, with 8 bases identical to TRBD2. The CDR3 is 19 amino acids. Unmatched junction bases numbered 14, after V lost 2 bases and J lost 2 bases. Germline values: CDR1 MNHEY, CDR2 SVGAGI. In nucleotides, the CDR3 is TGTGCCAGCAGTTACGCGGGAGGACTAGCCGACAGAACCTACAATGAGCAGTTCTTC. Residues: CASSYAGGLADRTYNEQFF.

The V and J genes are TRBV28 and TRBJ1-6; 10 nucleotides align to TRBD1. CDR3 size: 14 residues. J gave up 7 bases and V 5 bases, and 2 bases lay outside the gene matches. Germline CDR1 MDHEN, CDR2 SYDVKM. The CDR3 loop reads CASSRDRGNSPLHF. The DNA for the CDR3 is TGTGCCAGCAGTCGGGACAGGGGCAATTCACCCCTCCACTTT. Full variable domain (remainder filled in from reference TRBV28 and TRBJ1-6): DVKVTQSSRYLVKRTGEKVFLECVQDMDHENMFWYRQDPGLGLRLIYFSYDVKMKEKGDIPEGYSVSREKKERFSLILESASTNQTSMYLCASSRDRGNSPLHFGNGTRLTVT.

The genes are TRBV20-1 and TRBJ2-1; D ambiguous. The germline V gene has CDR1 DFQATT and CDR2 SNEGSKA (reference sequence). The CDR3 consists of 14 residues. V was trimmed by 3 bases and J by 6 bases, leaving 15 bases between them. CDR3 DNA sequence: TGCAGTGCTAGGGGTCTTTCCTCCGGCAATGAGCAGTTCTTC. It yields the protein CSARGLSSGNEQFF.

V usage is TRBV28 and J usage is TRBJ2-5, with TRBD1 matching 8 bases. Germline CDR1 MDHEN, CDR2 SYDVKM. The CDR3 loop spans 14 amino acids. The V segment lost 3 bases and the J segment 4 bases; nucleotides outside the gene matches: 4. The CDR3 DNA is TGTGCCAGCAGTTTCGGGACAGGACGAGAGACCCAGTACTTC. Its protein is CASSFGTGRETQYF. The full variable domain, its missing parts supplied by reference TRBV28 and TRBJ2-5, is DVKVTQSSRYLVKRTGEKVFLECVQDMDHENMFWYRQDPGLGLRLIYFSYDVKMKEKGDIPEGYSVSREKKERFSLILESASTNQTSMYLCASSFGTGRETQYFGPGTRLLVL.

A few counts support this clonotype. Written as DNA, the CDR3 is TGTGCCTGGAAAATAAGGACTAGCGGGAGGATTGAGAAGGAGCAGTTCTTC. Translation gives CAWKIRTSGRIEKEQFF. The J gene is TRBJ2-1, the V gene TRBV30, with TRBD2 matching over 14 bases. V lost 4 bases to trimming and J lost 10 bases; unmatched junction nucleotides: 15. Germline CDR1 reads GTSNPN; CDR2 reads SVGIG (reference sequence). The length of the CDR3 is 17 residues.

This clonotype was seen a handful of times. V gene TRBV9 combines with J gene TRBJ2-3, with D unclear. Germline CDR1 SGDLS, CDR2 YYNGEE. Trimming removed 3 bases at V and 2 bases at J, with 10 bases between. There are 14 residues in the CDR3. The CDR3 sequence: CASSAGTYTDTQYF. In DNA, the CDR3 is TGTGCCAGCAGCGCCGGAACCTACACAGATACGCAGTATTTT.

This clonotype has just a few counts. V gene TRBV28 combines with J gene TRBJ2-1; 12 bases are shared with TRBD2. The CDR3 has 17 residues. Germline lookup yields CDR1 MDHEN and CDR2 SYDVKM. V shed 6 bases and J 7 bases; nucleotides not matched to a gene: 13. This chain's CDR3 is CASRPTSGRLLGNEQFF. The CDR3 nucleotides read TGTGCCAGCAGGCCCACTAGCGGGAGGCTTTTAGGAAATGAGCAGTTCTTC. The full variable domain, with the rest looked up from reference TRBV28 and TRBJ2-1, is DVKVTQSSRYLVKRTGEKVFLECVQDMDHENMFWYRQDPGLGLRLIYFSYDVKMKEKGDIPEGYSVSREKKERFSLILESASTNQTSMYLCASRPTSGRLLGNEQFFGPGTRLTVL.

The V and J genes are TRBV29-1 and TRBJ2-5; D call uncertain. The V gene's germline CDR1 is SQVTM and CDR2 ANQGSEA. CDR3 length: 12 residues. Trimming cost V 4 bases and J 3 bases, with 9 bases left between them. CDR3 DNA: TGCAGCGTTGGGCAGACTGAAGAGACCCAGTACTTC. Its protein product is CSVGQTEETQYF.

This clonotype was found many times. The chain joins TRBV7-2 to TRBJ2-5; maybe TRBD2 (5 bases). The CDR3 runs 13 residues. V lost 5 bases to trimming and J lost 4 bases, with 11 bases between them. Germline V gene data show CDR1 as SGHTA and CDR2 as FQGNSA. CDR3 in amino acids: CASSPGSGETQYF. As DNA, the CDR3 is TGTGCCAGCAGCCCGGGGAGCGGAGAGACCCAGTACTTC.

V gene TRBV6-2 or TRBV6-3 combines with J gene TRBJ2-7; D unresolved. This CDR3 region has 14 residues. Germline CDR1 and CDR2: MNHEY and SVGEGT. Trimming took 2 bases from V and 5 from J, leaving 13 bases between them. The CDR3 sequence is CASSYHTGQDEQYF. In nucleotides, the CDR3 is TGTGCCAGCAGTTACCATACGGGTCAGGACGAGCAGTACTTC.

The chain recombines TRBV7-8 with TRBJ2-5, with 11 positions matching TRBD2. Germline V CDR1 and CDR2: SGHVS, FQNEAQ. V gave up 6 bases and J gave up 1 base; unmatched junction bases: 13. The CDR3 length is 18 residues. The chain's CDR3 is CASSSAWGLAVSQETQYF. The DNA of the CDR3 is TGTGCCAGCAGTTCCGCTTGGGGACTAGCGGTTAGCCAAGAGACCCAGTACTTC.

This clonotype was seen a single time. The chain recombines TRBV11-2 with TRBJ2-3, with 10 bases lining up with TRBD1. The CDR3 extends over 15 amino acids. With 6 bases clipped from V and 3 bases from J, the junction kept 6 bases outside the gene matches. In germline, CDR1 is SGHAT, CDR2 FQNNGV. CDR3 sequence reads: CASRLPGQGTDTQYF. Written as DNA, the CDR3 is TGTGCCAGCAGGTTACCGGGACAGGGGACAGATACGCAGTATTTT. Full variable domain (remainder filled in from reference TRBV11-2 and TRBJ2-3): EAGVAQSPRYKIIEKRQSVAFWCNPISGHATLYWYQQILGQGPKLLIQFQNNGVVDDSQLPKDRFSAERLKGVDSTLKIQPAKLEDSAVYLCASRLPGQGTDTQYFGPGTRLTVL.

This clonotype was counted between two and nine times. The genes are TRBV10-3 and TRBJ1-2, with 9 positions matching TRBD1. Germline V gene lookup returns CDR1 ENHRY and CDR2 SYGVKD. Trimming took 9 bases from V and 6 from J; bases not matched to a gene: 5. This CDR3 region has 12 residues. The CDR3 sequence is CAILGQGDGYTF. The CDR3 DNA sequence: TGTGCCATACTGGGACAGGGAGATGGCTACACCTTC.

The J gene is TRBJ2-1, the V gene TRBV3-1; D uncertain. With 0 bases removed from V and 8 bases from J, the gap between germline ends came to 8 bases. Germline assignment: CDR1 LGHDT and CDR2 YNNKEL (reference sequence). The CDR3 extends over 13 amino acids. CDR3 bases: TGTGCCAGCAGCCAAGATCGGAGCTATGAGCAGTTCTTC. This codes for CASSQDRSYEQFF.

This clonotype showed up just once. V is TRBV7-9 and J is TRBJ2-2; D is possibly TRBD1 or TRBD2 (5 bases each). CDR3 length equals 16 residues. Germline CDR1 is SEHNR and CDR2 is FQNEAQ (reference sequence). V gave up 1 base and J gave up 2 bases, with 11 bases separating them. Here the CDR3 reads CASSLGVGDNTGELFF. DNA for the CDR3: TGTGCCAGCAGCTTAGGTGTAGGGGACAACACCGGGGAGCTGTTTTTT.

Only one count was recorded for this clonotype. This rearrangement joins TRBV12-3 or TRBV12-4 to TRBJ2-5; weak D call: TRBD1 (5 bases). V lost 4 bases, J lost 5 bases, and 17 bases lay in between. CDR3 size: 15 residues. CDR3: CASSSLAQGPETQYF. The CDR3 region has the DNA TGTGCCAGCAGTTCATTGGCTCAGGGCCCCGAGACCCAGTACTTC.

In regard to this clonotype: One end of the junction is discordant with germline, which a read error may explain. The V call is TRBV6-2 or TRBV6-3, the J call TRBJ2-1, with D tentatively TRBD2 (5 bases). The V gene's germline CDR1 is MNHEY and CDR2 SVGEGT. CDR3 length: 13 residues. CDR3: CASSLWVTSEQFF. DNA of the CDR3: TGTGCCAGTAGTTTATGGGTCACTAGTGAGCAGTTCTTC.

This clonotype was picked up a small number of times. This chain joins TRBV6-6 and TRBJ1-2; weak D call: TRBD1 (5 bases). The V end lost 2 bases, the J end lost 3 bases, and 13 bases lay between the germline ends. Per the germline V gene, CDR1 is MNHNY and CDR2 is SVGAGI (reference sequence). The length of the CDR3 is 15 residues. CDR3 amino acids: CASSYRDRSYYGYTF. CDR3 coding DNA: TGTGCCAGCAGTTACCGGGACCGCTCCTACTATGGCTACACCTTC.

The chain carries TRBV11-2 and TRBJ1-2; unclear D gene. V lost 1 base and J 8 bases, leaving 11 bases between the germline ends. The CDR3 length is 13 residues. Germline assignment: CDR1 SGHAT and CDR2 FQNNGV. CDR3 region: CASSLGPVAGYTF. For the CDR3, the DNA is TGTGCCAGCAGCTTAGGTCCGGTTGCGGGCTACACCTTC.